The rows below give T cell receptor beta chains drawn from one sample of a study of T cell responses to AZD1222 COVID-19 vaccine. Sequencing was performed with immunoSEQ multiplex PCR; in TCRdb, only in-frame clones are kept and a portion is missing. The profile shows around 140,000 clones, about 92% of them singletons. The sequenced sample was peripheral blood, obtained on day 0 of MenACWY control vaccination. The receptor source for this set is an adult in good health. Both conserved end residues are part of each CDR3. Each record gives: CDR3 length, clone size, V gene, D gene, J gene, CDR3 DNA, CDR3 protein. The D gene is left open where the match is weak. Clone size appears in some rows only: once, few, many, or a class for an expanded clone.

16,-,TRBV7-2,TRBD2,TRBJ2-5,TGTGCCAGCAGCCTTCGGACTAGCGGGTTAGGGGAGACCCAGTACTTC,CASSLRTSGLGETQYF
18,-,TRBV4-1,TRBD1,TRBJ1-6,TGCGCCAGCAGCCCCAGGGCCGGGACAGGGTTTGATAGTTCACCCCTCCACTTT,CASSPRAGTGFDSSPLHF
12,-,TRBV3-1/TRBV3-2,-,TRBJ1-4,TGTGCCAGCAGCCAAGCTAGTGAAAAACTGTTTTTT,CASSQASEKLFF
12,-,TRBV4-1,-,TRBJ1-5,TGCGCCAGCAGCCAAGGTGCTCAGCCCCAGCATTTT,CASSQGAQPQHF
17,-,TRBV19,-,TRBJ2-1,TGTGCCAGTAGTAGGAAGGCGGGACAGAGCAAGGGGTCCGAGCAGTTCTTC,CASSRKAGQSKGSEQFF
10,-,TRBV20-1,-,TRBJ1-5,TGCAGTGCTGTCTCGAGGCCCCAGCATTTT,CSAVSRPQHF
17,-,TRBV6-6,TRBD2,TRBJ2-1,TGTGCCAGCAGTCAAAGGACTAGCGGGAGTTTCTACAATGAGCAGTTCTTC,CASSQRTSGSFYNEQFF
18,-,TRBV12-5,TRBD1,TRBJ1-2,TGTGCTAGTGGTTTGGTAAACAGGGGGTTGCCGTCTAACTATGGCTACACCTTC,CASGLVNRGLPSNYGYTF
14,once,TRBV25-1,-,TRBJ2-5,TGTGCCAGCAGTGAAAGACTAGTAGAGGAGACCCAGTACTTC,CASSERLVEETQYF
15,-,TRBV6-5,-,TRBJ2-1,TGTGCCAGCAGTTTGGGATTGACCGAAGTCAATGAGCAGTTCTTC,CASSLGLTEVNEQFF
14,-,TRBV7-9,TRBD2,TRBJ2-3,TGTGCCAGTGTAGCGGGGGGAACCACAGATACGCAGTATTTT,CASVAGGTTDTQYF
11,-,TRBV29-1,TRBD1,TRBJ1-2,TGCAGCGTTGAAACAGGGGGTGGCTACACCTTC,CSVETGGGYTF
13,-,TRBV27,-,TRBJ1-1,TGTGCCAGCAGTTTAAATGGGGGGTCTGAAGCTTTCTTT,CASSLNGGSEAFF
12,-,TRBV5-6,-,TRBJ1-2,TGTGCCAGCACCCAATGGGGGGCAGGCTACACCTTC,CASTQWGAGYTF
17,-,TRBV5-4,TRBD1,TRBJ1-2,TGTGCCAGCAGTTCCGGGGGAGGAACAGGGGGCCGCTATGGCTACACCTTC,CASSSGGGTGGRYGYTF
15,-,TRBV2,TRBD1,TRBJ1-2,TGTGCCAGCAGTATTACGACAGGGTCTAACTATGGCTACACCTTC,CASSITTGSNYGYTF
15,-,TRBV20-1,TRBD1,TRBJ1-5,TGCAGTGCTAGTATAGAACAGGGGGGCAATCAGCCCCAGCATTTT,CSASIEQGGNQPQHF
14,-,TRBV24-1,-,TRBJ2-1,TGTGCCACCAGTGAGTACGGCAGGGACAATGAGCAGTTCTTC,CATSEYGRDNEQFF
15,-,TRBV15,-,TRBJ2-7,TGTGCCACCAGCAGAGATGTAGCAGTCCGGTACGAGCAGTACTTC,CATSRDVAVRYEQYF
11,-,TRBV28,-,TRBJ2-7,TGTGCCAGCAGGAACTCCTACGAGCAGTACTTC,CASRNSYEQYF
13,-,TRBV6-1,-,TRBJ1-3,TGTGCCAGCAGTGAAGTAACTGGAAACACCATATATTTT,CASSEVTGNTIYF
14,-,TRBV3-1/TRBV3-2,-,TRBJ1-1,TGTGCCAGCAGCCAACGGGCGGCGAGGGGTGAAGCTTTCTTT,CASSQRAARGEAFF
15,-,TRBV19,TRBD1,TRBJ2-7,TGTGCCAGTAGTATAGGGACAGGGGGCACCTACGAGCAGTACTTC,CASSIGTGGTYEQYF
15,-,TRBV30,-,TRBJ2-3,TGTGCCTGGAGTTCGGTAACGGGTGGTACAGATACGCAGTATTTT,CAWSSVTGGTDTQYF
14,-,TRBV7-3,-,TRBJ2-5,TGTGCCAGCAGCTTATCAGGAGGGGTTGAGACCCAGTACTTC,CASSLSGGVETQYF
13,-,TRBV5-8,-,TRBJ1-4,TGTGCCAGCAGCACCTACAGGAATGAAAAACTGTTTTTT,CASSTYRNEKLFF
14,-,TRBV6-5,-,TRBJ1-2,TGTGCCAGCAGCCCCGCAGGGGTCGACTATGGCTACACCTTC,CASSPAGVDYGYTF
15,-,TRBV6-5,TRBD1,TRBJ1-2,TGTGCCAGCAGTATGGACAGGGGGCAGAACTATGGCTACACCTTC,CASSMDRGQNYGYTF
13,once,TRBV2,TRBD1,TRBJ1-1,TGTGCCAGCGTACGGGACAGGGGCACTGAAGCTTTCTTT,CASVRDRGTEAFF
16,-,TRBV7-2,-,TRBJ1-4,TGTGCCAGCAGTTACCGCGCGGGGGGACTTTGGGAAAAACTGTTTTTT,CASSYRAGGLWEKLFF
16,-,TRBV4-2,TRBD2,TRBJ2-1,TGTGCCAGCAGCCTGGCACTAGCGGGGGGAGGGAATGAGCAGTTCTTC,CASSLALAGGGNEQFF
14,-,TRBV11-2,-,TRBJ1-2,TGTGCCAGCAGCTTAGAGGCAGGGTGGTATGGCTACACCTTC,CASSLEAGWYGYTF
14,-,TRBV30,TRBD1,TRBJ2-7,TGTGCCTGGAGTGTCCAACAGGGGGCCTACGAGCAGTACTTC,CAWSVQQGAYEQYF
15,-,TRBV5-4,-,TRBJ2-5,TGTGCCAGCAGCTTAAGGGAGAAGGGGCGAGAGACCCAGTACTTC,CASSLREKGRETQYF
16,-,TRBV19,TRBD1,TRBJ1-1,TGTGCCAGTAGTATCTTTATCGACAGGGTAGAGACTGAAGCTTTCTTT,CASSIFIDRVETEAFF
13,-,TRBV11-2,-,TRBJ2-1,TGTGCCAGCAGCTTGATGTTAAGGGATGAGCAGTTCTTC,CASSLMLRDEQFF
15,-,TRBV9,TRBD2,TRBJ2-7,TGTGCCAGCAGCGCCAGCGGGAGGGGTCCCCACGAGCAGTACTTC,CASSASGRGPHEQYF
16,-,TRBV13,-,TRBJ1-2,TGTGCCAGCAGCCGACCCGATCGGGGGACTCACTATGGCTACACCTTC,CASSRPDRGTHYGYTF
14,few,TRBV19,-,TRBJ2-2,TGTGCCAGTATCCAGCGTACGAACACCGGGGAGCTGTTTTTT,CASIQRTNTGELFF
16,-,TRBV19,-,TRBJ1-5,TGTGCCAGTACCCCGGGACAACGGGGGTTTAGTCAGCCCCAGCATTTT,CASTPGQRGFSQPQHF
18,-,TRBV5-1,TRBD2,TRBJ2-1,TGCGCCAGCCGCCGGACTAGCAGGCCCGCGGGGTCCTACAATGAGCAGTTCTTC,CASRRTSRPAGSYNEQFF
13,-,TRBV27,-,TRBJ1-1,TGTGCCAGCAGTTCCGGGGAGAACACTGAAGCTTTCTTT,CASSSGENTEAFF
15,once,TRBV6-2/TRBV6-3,-,TRBJ2-7,TGTGCCAGCAGTTACTTCAGAAACCAATACTACGAGCAGTACTTC,CASSYFRNQYYEQYF
16,-,TRBV14,-,TRBJ1-4,TGTGCCAGCAGCCAAGATAGAGGACATATAGATGAAAAACTGTTTTTT,CASSQDRGHIDEKLFF